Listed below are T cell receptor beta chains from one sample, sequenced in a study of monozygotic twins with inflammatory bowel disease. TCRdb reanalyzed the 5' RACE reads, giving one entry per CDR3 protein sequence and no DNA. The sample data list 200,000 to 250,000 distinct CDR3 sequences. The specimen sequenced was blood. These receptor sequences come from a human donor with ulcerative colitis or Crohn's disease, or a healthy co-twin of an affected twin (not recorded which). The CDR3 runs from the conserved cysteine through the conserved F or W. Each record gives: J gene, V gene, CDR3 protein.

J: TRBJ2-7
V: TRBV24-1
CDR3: CATSDSANYEQYF

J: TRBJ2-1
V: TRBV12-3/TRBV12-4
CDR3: CASSLGRLNNEQFF

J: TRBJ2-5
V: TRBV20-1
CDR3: CSARAQGETQYF

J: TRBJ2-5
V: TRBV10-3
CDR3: CAISEPGVFQETQYF

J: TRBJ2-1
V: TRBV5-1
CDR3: CASSLMSGGAVYEQFF

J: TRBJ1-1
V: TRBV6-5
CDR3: CASSYSKRGGVNTEAFF

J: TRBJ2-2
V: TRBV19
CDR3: CATWKGDTGELFF

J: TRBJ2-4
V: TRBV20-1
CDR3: CSAKPGGKNIQYF

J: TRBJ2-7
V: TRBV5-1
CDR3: CASSLAMFYEQYF

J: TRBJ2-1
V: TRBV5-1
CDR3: CASRLQASSYNEQFF

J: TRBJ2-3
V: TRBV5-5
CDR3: CASSLTGGRTDTQYF

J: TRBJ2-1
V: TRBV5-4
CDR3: CASSFGGASSYNEQFF

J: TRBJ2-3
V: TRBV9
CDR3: CASSAGTLAGGGTDTQYF

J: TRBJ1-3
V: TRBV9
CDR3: CASSPGGQGASGNTIYF

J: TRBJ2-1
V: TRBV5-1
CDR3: CASSLGPSSNEQFF

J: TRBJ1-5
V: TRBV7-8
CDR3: CASSPRLTGLNQPQHF

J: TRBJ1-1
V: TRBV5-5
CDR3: CASSLVTSRGNTEAFF

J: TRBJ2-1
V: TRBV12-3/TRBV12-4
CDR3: CASSLARVAGNEQFF

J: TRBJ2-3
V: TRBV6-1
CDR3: CASSPNTHTDTQYF

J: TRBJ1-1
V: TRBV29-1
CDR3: CSVEQGVGTEAFF

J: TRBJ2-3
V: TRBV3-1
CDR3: CASSQVDGTDTQYF

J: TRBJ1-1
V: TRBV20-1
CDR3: CSARDNYNRGGVNTEAFF